This passage covers 15 T cell receptor beta chains from one sample sequenced in a study of blood T cell repertoires in COVID-19. Assay: immunoSEQ multiplex PCR; the TCRdb copy retains only in-frame clones and omits some. This table holds roughly 38,000 clones, around 85% found once. Sequenced input: peripheral blood. The origin of the receptors is a man in his fifties or sixties with active COVID-19.

DNA of the CDR3: TGTGCCAGCCGGCGGGACAGTAGCACAGATACGCAGTATTTT. It translates to CASRRDSSTDTQYF. The chain recombines TRBV19 with TRBJ2-3, with TRBD1 as a possible D gene (7 bases). Germline V lookup: CDR1 LNHDA, CDR2 SQIVND (reference sequence). CDR3 length: 14 amino acids. Trimming shortened V by 9 bases and J by 0 bases, and 13 bases separated the two germline ends.

The chain is built from TRBV6-5 and TRBJ2-7; 9 bases map to TRBD2. With V trimmed by 3 bases and J by 3 bases, 3 bases remained unmatched. The germline V gene encodes CDR1 MNHEY and CDR2 SVGAGI. The length of the CDR3 is 14 residues. DNA of the CDR3: TGTGCCAGCAGTTATAGCGGGGGCCTCTACGAGCAGTACTTC. This translates into CASSYSGGLYEQYF.

The chain uses TRBV4-3 and TRBJ2-5; 9 bases fit TRBD2. Trimming at V came to 2 bases and at J to 2 bases, leaving 18 bases not matched to a gene. CDR3 length equals 20 residues. Germline lookup yields CDR1 LGHNA and CDR2 YSLEER. In DNA form, the CDR3 reads TGCGCCAGCAGCCAATCTCGCAGTAGCCTAGCGGGGAGTAGGCAAGAGACCCAGTACTTC. Its translation: CASSQSRSSLAGSRQETQYF.

The chain couples TRBV7-6 to TRBJ2-3; 10 positions match TRBD2. Germline CDR1 reads SGHVS; CDR2 reads FNYEAQ. Unmatched junction bases numbered 9, after V lost 5 bases and J lost 13 bases. CDR3 size: 13 residues. CDR3 sequence (DNA): TGTGCCAGCAGCGCTAGACTAGCGGGCCTCAAGTATTTT. It specifies CASSARLAGLKYF.

The chain couples TRBV11-2 to TRBJ1-3; D not resolved. Trimming removed 0 bases from V and 2 bases from J, with 8 bases in between. CDR1 is SGHAT and CDR2 is FQNNGV in the germline V gene. This CDR3 has 15 amino acids. The CDR3 is CASSLDFYPGNTIYF. In DNA, the CDR3 is TGTGCCAGCAGCTTAGATTTTTATCCTGGAAACACCATATATTTT.

The rearrangement joins TRBV28 to TRBJ2-6; D unresolved. Trimming removed 1 base from V and 0 bases from J, with 13 bases in between. Per the germline V gene, CDR1 is MDHEN and CDR2 is SYDVKM. This CDR3 has 18 amino acids. The CDR3 DNA follows: TGTGCCAGCAGTTTATATCAGTGGGCAGGCTCTGGGGCCAACGTCCTGACTTTC. It is translated as CASSLYQWAGSGANVLTF.

The chain is built from TRBV19 and TRBJ2-3, with D perhaps matching TRBD2 (5 bases). Looked up from germline, CDR1 is LNHDA and CDR2 is SQIVND (reference sequence). The CDR3 length is 15 residues. Trimming removed 0 bases from V and 2 bases from J, with 9 bases in between. CDR3 nucleotide sequence: TGTGCCAGTAGTATAGACGGGAAGGCCACAGATACGCAGTATTTT. Protein sequence: CASSIDGKATDTQYF.

This clone is a singleton in its sample. The chain recombines TRBV3-1 (or the pseudogene TRBV3-2) with TRBJ1-4; no clear D gene. This CDR3 has 14 amino acids. Germline CDR1 reads LGHDT; CDR2 reads YNNKEL (reference sequence). The ends were cut back, 1 base at V and 5 bases at J, with 8 bases in the middle. The CDR3 is CASSQAGGNEKLFF. Written as DNA, the CDR3 is TGTGCCAGCAGCCAAGCCGGCGGGAATGAAAAACTGTTTTTT.

The gene calls are TRBV18 and TRBJ2-1, with a tentative D call TRBD1 (5 bases). Germline loops: CDR1 KGHSH, CDR2 LQKENI. V lost 3 bases and J lost 9, with 9 bases in between. CDR3 length: 12 residues. The CDR3 is CASSPDSGEQFF. For the CDR3, the DNA is TGTGCCAGCTCACCCGACAGTGGTGAGCAGTTCTTC.

The chain joins TRBV6-5 to TRBJ2-3, with TRBD2 matching 10 bases. CDR3 length equals 15 residues. The V gene end was trimmed by 11 bases and the J gene end by 1 base; junction bases not matched to a gene: 9. CDR1 is MNHEY, CDR2 SVGAGI, per germline. The CDR3 region is CAGRASGGRTDTQYF. For the CDR3, the DNA is TGTGCCGGACGGGCTAGCGGGGGACGCACAGATACGCAGTATTTT.

The V call is TRBV11-2, the J call TRBJ1-6; weak D call: TRBD1 (6 bases). Germline loops: CDR1 SGHAT, CDR2 FQNNGV. This CDR3 is built from 15 residues. The V end was cut by 4 bases, the J end by 1 base, with 8 bases between. The CDR3 DNA reads as TGTGCCAGCAGCTCCCAGGGGTCCTATAATTCACCCCTCCACTTT. Residues: CASSSQGSYNSPLHF.

V is TRBV12-3 or TRBV12-4 and J is TRBJ2-2; possible D gene TRBD1, 6 bases. V lost 6 bases, J lost 7 bases, and 12 bases lay in between. The CDR3 is made up of 13 amino acids. The CDR3 sequence is CASSKTGNGELFF. The CDR3 coding sequence is TGTGCCAGCAGCAAAACAGGGAACGGGGAGCTGTTTTTT.

The rearrangement joins TRBV28 to TRBJ1-1; TRBD1 aligns across 7 bases. The V gene end was trimmed by 7 bases and the J gene end by 6 bases; junction bases not matched to a gene: 8. CDR1 MDHEN and CDR2 SYDVKM come from the germline V gene. This CDR3 region has 13 residues. The CDR3, as DNA: TGTGCCAGCACCGATCAACAGGGGTCTGAAGCTTTCTTT. Protein: CASTDQQGSEAFF.

The V and J genes are TRBV2 and TRBJ2-5; 10 bases map to TRBD1. This CDR3 region has 14 residues. The V gene end was trimmed by 11 bases and the J gene end by 7 bases; junction bases not matched to a gene: 13. The germline V gene encodes CDR1 SNHLY and CDR2 FYNNEI. The DNA for the CDR3 is TGTGCCGGAGCGACCCGGGACAGGGGTGCGACCCAGTACTTC. This sequence encodes CAGATRDRGATQYF.

The chain recombines TRBV2 with TRBJ2-3; D might be TRBD1 (6 bases). Germline V gives CDR1 SNHLY, CDR2 FYNNEI. The CDR3 extends over 14 amino acids. The V end was cut by 6 bases, the J end by 0 bases, with 10 bases between. In DNA form, the CDR3 reads TGTGCCAGCAGCCCGGGACACAGCACAGATACGCAGTATTTT. It yields the protein CASSPGHSTDTQYF.